This T cell receptor (beta chain) appears in the sequencing data of a study of blood T cell repertoires in COVID-19. Study summary: The United States, Italy and Spain provided the acute and convalescent COVID-19 samples. T cells, B-cell-depleted T cells, or PBMCs provided the cDNA or gDNA that served as material.

The table came from immunoSEQ multiplex PCR; TCRdb's copy has only in-frame clones and leaves some out. The sample holds fewer than 250,000 clones; approximately 84% are singletons and the top ten take less than 4.5%. Material: peripheral blood. The sequence was collected from a man aged 50-60 years with acute or convalescent COVID-19.

The CDR3 loop is CASSHPTGLTGELFF. The CDR3 DNA follows: TGTGCCAGCAGCCACCCGACAGGACTCACCGGGGAGCTGTTTTTT. The V and J genes are TRBV4-2 and TRBJ2-2, with D possibly being TRBD1 (6 bases). V was trimmed by 3 bases and J by 4 bases, leaving 12 bases between them. The CDR3 has 15 residues. The germline gives CDR1 LGHNA, CDR2 YNFKEQ.